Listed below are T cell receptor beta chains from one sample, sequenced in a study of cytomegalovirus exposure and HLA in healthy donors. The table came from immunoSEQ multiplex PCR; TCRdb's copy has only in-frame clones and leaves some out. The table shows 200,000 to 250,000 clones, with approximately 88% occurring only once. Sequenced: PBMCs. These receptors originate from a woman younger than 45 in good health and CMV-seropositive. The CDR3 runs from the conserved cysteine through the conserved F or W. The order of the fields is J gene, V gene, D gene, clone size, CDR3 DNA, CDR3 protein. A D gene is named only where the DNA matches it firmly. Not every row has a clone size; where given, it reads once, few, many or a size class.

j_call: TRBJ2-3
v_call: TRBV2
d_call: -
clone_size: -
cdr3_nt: TGTGCCAGCAGTGCTCGGACTAGCACAGATACGCAGTATTTT
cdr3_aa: CASSARTSTDTQYF

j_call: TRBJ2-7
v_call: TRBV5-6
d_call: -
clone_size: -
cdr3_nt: TGTGCCAGCAGCTTTGGACAGATCTACGAGCAGTACTTC
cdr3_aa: CASSFGQIYEQYF

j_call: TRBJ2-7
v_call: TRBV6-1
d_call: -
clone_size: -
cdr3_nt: TGTGCCAGCAGCCGAGGACAGAACCAATACGAGCAGTACTTC
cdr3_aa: CASSRGQNQYEQYF

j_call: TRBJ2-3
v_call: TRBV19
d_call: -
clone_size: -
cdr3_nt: TGTGCCAGTAGCGGGTCGGCAGATACGCAGTATTTT
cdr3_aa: CASSGSADTQYF

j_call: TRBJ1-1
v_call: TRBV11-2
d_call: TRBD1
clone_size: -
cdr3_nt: TGTGCCAGCAGCCCCCGGGACAGTGAAGCTTTCTTT
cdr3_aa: CASSPRDSEAFF

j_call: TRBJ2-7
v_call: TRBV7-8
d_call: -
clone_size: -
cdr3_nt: TGTGCCAGCAGCTTGCTGGGACCAACTGGTTCCTACGAGCAGTACTTC
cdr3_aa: CASSLLGPTGSYEQYF

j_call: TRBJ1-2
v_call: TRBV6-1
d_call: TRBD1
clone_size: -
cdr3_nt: TGTGCCAGCAGGGAAACAGGGGACTATGGCTACACCTTC
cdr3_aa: CASRETGDYGYTF

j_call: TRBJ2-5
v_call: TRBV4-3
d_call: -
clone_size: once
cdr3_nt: TGCGCCAGCAGCCAAGATCCCGCTCCGGAAGAGACCCAGTACTTC
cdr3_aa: CASSQDPAPEETQYF

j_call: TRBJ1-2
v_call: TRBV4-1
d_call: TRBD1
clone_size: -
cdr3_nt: TGCGCCAGCCGGACAGGGGATGGCTACACCTTC
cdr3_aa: CASRTGDGYTF

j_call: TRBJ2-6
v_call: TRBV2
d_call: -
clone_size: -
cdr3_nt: TGTGCCAGCAGTGAGTACTCTGGGGCCAACGTCCTGACTTTC
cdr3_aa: CASSEYSGANVLTF

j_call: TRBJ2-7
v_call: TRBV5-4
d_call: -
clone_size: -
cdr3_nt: TGTGCCAGCACCCTATACGTAGGACCCACAAGGACCTACGAGCAGTACTTC
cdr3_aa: CASTLYVGPTRTYEQYF

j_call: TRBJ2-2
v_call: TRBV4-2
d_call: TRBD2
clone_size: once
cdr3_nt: TGTGCCAGCAGCCAAGAATTACTAGCGGGTTACACCGGGGAGCTGTTTTTT
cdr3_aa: CASSQELLAGYTGELFF

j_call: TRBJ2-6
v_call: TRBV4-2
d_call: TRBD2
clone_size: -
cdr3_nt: TGTGCCAGCAGCCAATTCGTACTAGCGGGAGCTGGGGCCAACGTCCTGACTTTC
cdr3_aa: CASSQFVLAGAGANVLTF

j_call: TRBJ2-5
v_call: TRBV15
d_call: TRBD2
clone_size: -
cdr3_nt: TGTGCCACCAGCTCCCCTGGGAGCGGGGGGACCCAGTACTTC
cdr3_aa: CATSSPGSGGTQYF

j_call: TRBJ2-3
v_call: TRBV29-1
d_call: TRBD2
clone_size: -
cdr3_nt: TGCAGCGCGGAAGCCCCGACTAGCGGCACAGATACGCAGTATTTT
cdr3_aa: CSAEAPTSGTDTQYF

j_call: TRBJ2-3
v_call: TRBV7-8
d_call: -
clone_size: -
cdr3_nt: TGTGCCAGCAGCTTGGTGTGGGGGCGCGACACAGATACGCAGTATTTT
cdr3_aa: CASSLVWGRDTDTQYF

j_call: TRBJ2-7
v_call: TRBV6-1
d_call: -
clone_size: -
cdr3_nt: TGTGCCAGCAGTGCTGGGCTGGCCCTCTCCTACGAGCAGTACTTC
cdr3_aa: CASSAGLALSYEQYF

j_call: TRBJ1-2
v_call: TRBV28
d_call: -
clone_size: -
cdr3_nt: TGTGCCAGCCATCGGGGACTCCTCCTGAATGGTTCTGGCTACACCTTC
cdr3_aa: CASHRGLLLNGSGYTF

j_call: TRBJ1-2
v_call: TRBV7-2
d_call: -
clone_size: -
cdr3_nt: TGTGCCAGCAGCTCTACAGTCCAGGCCGTACAAGATGGCTACACCTTC
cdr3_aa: CASSSTVQAVQDGYTF

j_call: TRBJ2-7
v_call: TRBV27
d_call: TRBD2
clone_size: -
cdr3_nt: TGTGCCAGCAGTAGGGAGGGGAGGGTCTTTCTGCCCCACGAGCAGTACTTC
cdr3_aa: CASSREGRVFLPHEQYF

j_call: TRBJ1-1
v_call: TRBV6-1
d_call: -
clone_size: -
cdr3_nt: TGTGCCAGCAGTGAAGCGTCCGGGGTTGAAGCTTTCTTT
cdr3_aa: CASSEASGVEAFF

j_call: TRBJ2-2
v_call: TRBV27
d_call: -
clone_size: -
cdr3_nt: TGTGCCAGCCGGCATCCTCGTGACACCGGGGAGCTGTTTTTT
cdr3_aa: CASRHPRDTGELFF

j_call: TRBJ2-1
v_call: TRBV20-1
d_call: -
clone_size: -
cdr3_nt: TGCAGTGCTAGTAGCTACAATGAGCAGTTCTTC
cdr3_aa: CSASSYNEQFF

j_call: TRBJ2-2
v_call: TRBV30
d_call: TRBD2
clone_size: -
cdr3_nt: TGTGCCTGGCGCCTAGCGGACTACACCGGGGAGCTGTTTTTT
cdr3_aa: CAWRLADYTGELFF

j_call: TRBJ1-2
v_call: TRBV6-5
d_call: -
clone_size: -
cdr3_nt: TGTGCCAGCAGATCCGGGAACTATGGCTACACCTTC
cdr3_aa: CASRSGNYGYTF

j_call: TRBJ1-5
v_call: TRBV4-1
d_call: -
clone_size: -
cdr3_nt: TGCGCCAGCAGCCAAGACCCGGGGGGTGATCAGCCCCAGCATTTT
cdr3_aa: CASSQDPGGDQPQHF

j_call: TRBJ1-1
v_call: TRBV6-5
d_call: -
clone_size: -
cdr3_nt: TGTGCCAGCAGTTACCTCAACCCAGGAGACACTGAAGCTTTCTTT
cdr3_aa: CASSYLNPGDTEAFF

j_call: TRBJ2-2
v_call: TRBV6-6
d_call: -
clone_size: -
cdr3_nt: TGTGCCAGCACCCTAAAGGGGATCGGGGAGCTGTTTTTT
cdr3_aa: CASTLKGIGELFF

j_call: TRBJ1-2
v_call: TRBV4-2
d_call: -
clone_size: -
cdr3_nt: TGTGCCAGCAGCGAAGAACAGGGTGGGCTCGGGGGCTACACCTTC
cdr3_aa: CASSEEQGGLGGYTF

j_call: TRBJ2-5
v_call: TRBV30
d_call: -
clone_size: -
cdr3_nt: TGTGCCTGGAGTACCCCCTTCGGGGTTCGTGAGACCCAGTACTTC
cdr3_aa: CAWSTPFGVRETQYF

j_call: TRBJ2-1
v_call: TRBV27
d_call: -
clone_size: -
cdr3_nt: TGTGCCAGCAGTCTGAGGGACAAACCTTACAATGAGCAGTTCTTC
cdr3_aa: CASSLRDKPYNEQFF

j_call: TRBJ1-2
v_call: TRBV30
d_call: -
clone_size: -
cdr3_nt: TGTGCCTGGAGTGTCGACAACAGGGCTTTTCCCTATGGCTACACCTTC
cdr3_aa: CAWSVDNRAFPYGYTF

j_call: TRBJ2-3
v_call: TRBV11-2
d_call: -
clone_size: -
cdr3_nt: TGTGCCAGCAGCTCCTCGGGGCTAACTACAGATACGCAGTATTTT
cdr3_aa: CASSSSGLTTDTQYF

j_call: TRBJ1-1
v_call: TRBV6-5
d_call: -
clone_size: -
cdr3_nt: TGTGCCAGCAGTTACGGGATGAACACTGAAGCTTTCTTT
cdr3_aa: CASSYGMNTEAFF

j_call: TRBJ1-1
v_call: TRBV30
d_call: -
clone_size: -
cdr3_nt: TGTGCCTGGAGGAGAGGGACTGAAGCTTTCTTT
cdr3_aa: CAWRRGTEAFF

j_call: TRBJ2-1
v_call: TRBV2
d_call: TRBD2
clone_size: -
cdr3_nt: TGTGCCAGCAACGGGGGGGAGGGCCGCAATGAGCAGTTCTTC
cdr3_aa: CASNGGEGRNEQFF

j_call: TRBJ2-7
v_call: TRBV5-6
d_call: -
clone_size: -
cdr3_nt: TGTGCCAGCAGCCGGGGGTTAAACGAGCAGTACTTC
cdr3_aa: CASSRGLNEQYF

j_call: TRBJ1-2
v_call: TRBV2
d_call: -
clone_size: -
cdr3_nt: TGTGCCAGCACGCGTGCCCTATCCTATGGCTACACCTTC
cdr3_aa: CASTRALSYGYTF

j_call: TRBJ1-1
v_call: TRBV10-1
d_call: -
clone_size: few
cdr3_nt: TGCGCCAGCCAAGCGGGTGAGAACACTGAAGCTTTCTTT
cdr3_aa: CASQAGENTEAFF

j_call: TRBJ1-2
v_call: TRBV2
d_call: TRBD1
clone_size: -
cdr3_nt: TGTGCCAGCAGCCTACAGGGGAGCTATGGCTACACCTTC
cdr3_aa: CASSLQGSYGYTF

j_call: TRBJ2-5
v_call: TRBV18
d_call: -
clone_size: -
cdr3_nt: TGTGCCAGCTCACCCTCGTACCAAGAGACCCAGTACTTC
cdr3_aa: CASSPSYQETQYF

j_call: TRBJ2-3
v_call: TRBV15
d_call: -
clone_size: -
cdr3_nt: TGTGCCACCAGCAGAGGTCTAAACGGGAAACGCACAGATACGCAGTATTTT
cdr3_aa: CATSRGLNGKRTDTQYF

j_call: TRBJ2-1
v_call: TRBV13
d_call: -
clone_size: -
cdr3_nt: TGTGCCAGCAGCTTATTCGTCCATGAGCAGTTCTTC
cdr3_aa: CASSLFVHEQFF

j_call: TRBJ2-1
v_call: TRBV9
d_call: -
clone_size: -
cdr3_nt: TGTGCCAGCAGCGTAGCTGTAGCGGTCACCTACAATGAGCAGTTCTTC
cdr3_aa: CASSVAVAVTYNEQFF

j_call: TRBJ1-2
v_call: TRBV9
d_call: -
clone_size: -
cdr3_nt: TGTGCCAGCAGCGCAGGCGGGGTTCGGGGGACTTCTGGCTACACCTTC
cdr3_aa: CASSAGGVRGTSGYTF

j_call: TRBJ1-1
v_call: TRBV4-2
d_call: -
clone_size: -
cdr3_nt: TGTGCCAGCAACAGAGAGATGAACACTGAAGCTTTCTTT
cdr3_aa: CASNREMNTEAFF

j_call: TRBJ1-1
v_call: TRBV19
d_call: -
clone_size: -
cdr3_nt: TGTGCCAGCGGGTTCGGTAGCACTGAAGCTTTCTTT
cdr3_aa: CASGFGSTEAFF

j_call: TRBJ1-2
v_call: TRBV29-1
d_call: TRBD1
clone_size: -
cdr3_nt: TGCAGCGTTGAGTCTCGGGACAGGGGTGGCTACACCTTC
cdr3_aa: CSVESRDRGGYTF

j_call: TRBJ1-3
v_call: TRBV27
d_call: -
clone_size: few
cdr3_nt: TGTGCCAGCAGCTCTGGGCCTGATTCTGGAAACACCATATATTTT
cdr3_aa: CASSSGPDSGNTIYF

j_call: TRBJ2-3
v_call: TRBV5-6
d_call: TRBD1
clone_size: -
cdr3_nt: TGTGCCAGCAGCTTGTGGGACAGGGCTACAGATACGCAGTATTTT
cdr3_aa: CASSLWDRATDTQYF

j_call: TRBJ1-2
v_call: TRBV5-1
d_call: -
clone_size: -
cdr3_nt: TGCGCCAGCAGCTTGGCGGTGGGGCGGAATGGCTACACCTTC
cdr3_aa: CASSLAVGRNGYTF

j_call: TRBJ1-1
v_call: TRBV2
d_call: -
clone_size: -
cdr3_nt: TGTGCCAGCAACAAAGACCTCCTTGGGGCTGAAGCTTTCTTT
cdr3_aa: CASNKDLLGAEAFF

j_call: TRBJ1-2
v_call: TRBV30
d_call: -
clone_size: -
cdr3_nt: TGTGCCTGGAGTGTACAAGGGTCCTATGGCTACACCTTC
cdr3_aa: CAWSVQGSYGYTF

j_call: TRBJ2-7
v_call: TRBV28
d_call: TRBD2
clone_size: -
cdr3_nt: TGTGCCACCTCGGGACTAGCGGCCTACGAGCAGTACTTC
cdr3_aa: CATSGLAAYEQYF

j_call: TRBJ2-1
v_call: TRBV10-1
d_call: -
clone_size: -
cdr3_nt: TGCGCCAGCAGGAAGGACCAGGGGATGGGATCCTACAATGAGCAGTTCTTC
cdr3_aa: CASRKDQGMGSYNEQFF